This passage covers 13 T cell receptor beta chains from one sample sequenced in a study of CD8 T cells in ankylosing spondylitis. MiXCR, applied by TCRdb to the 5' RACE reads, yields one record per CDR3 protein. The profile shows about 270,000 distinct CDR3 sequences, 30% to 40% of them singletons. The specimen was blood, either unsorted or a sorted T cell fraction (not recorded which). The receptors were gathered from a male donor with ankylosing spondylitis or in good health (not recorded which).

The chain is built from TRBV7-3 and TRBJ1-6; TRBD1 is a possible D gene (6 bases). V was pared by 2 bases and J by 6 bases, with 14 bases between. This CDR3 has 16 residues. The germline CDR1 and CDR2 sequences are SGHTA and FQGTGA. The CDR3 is CASSLSGAGVNSPLHF. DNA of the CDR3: TGTGCCAGCAGCTTATCAGGGGCAGGGGTTAATTCACCCCTCCACTTT.

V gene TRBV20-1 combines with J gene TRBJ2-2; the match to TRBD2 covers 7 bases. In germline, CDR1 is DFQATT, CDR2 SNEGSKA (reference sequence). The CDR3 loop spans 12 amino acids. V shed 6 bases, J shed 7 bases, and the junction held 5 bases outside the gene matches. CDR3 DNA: TGCAGTGCCCGGGGGGAGGACGGGGAGCTGTTTTTT. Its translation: CSARGEDGELFF.

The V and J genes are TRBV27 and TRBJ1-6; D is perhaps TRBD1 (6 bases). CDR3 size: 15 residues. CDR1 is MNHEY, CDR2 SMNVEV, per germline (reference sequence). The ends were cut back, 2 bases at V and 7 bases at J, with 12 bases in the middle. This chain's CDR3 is CASSLRGAGNSPLHF. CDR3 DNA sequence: TGTGCCAGCAGTTTACGGGGGGCGGGGAATTCACCCCTCCACTTT.

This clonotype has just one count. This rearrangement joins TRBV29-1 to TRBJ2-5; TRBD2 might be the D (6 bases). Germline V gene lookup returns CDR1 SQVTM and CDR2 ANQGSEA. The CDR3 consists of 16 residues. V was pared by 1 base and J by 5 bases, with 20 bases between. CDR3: CSVEGDWQGNEETQYF. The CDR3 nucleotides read TGCAGCGTTGAAGGGGACTGGCAGGGCAATGAGGAGACCCAGTACTTC.

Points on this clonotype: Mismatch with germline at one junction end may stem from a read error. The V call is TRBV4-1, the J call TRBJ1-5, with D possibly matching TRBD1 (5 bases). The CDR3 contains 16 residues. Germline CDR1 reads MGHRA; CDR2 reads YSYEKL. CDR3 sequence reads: CASRQDSSGRDQPQHF. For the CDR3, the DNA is TGCGCCAGCAGACAAGATTCATCAGGGCGGGATCAGCCCCAGCATTTT.

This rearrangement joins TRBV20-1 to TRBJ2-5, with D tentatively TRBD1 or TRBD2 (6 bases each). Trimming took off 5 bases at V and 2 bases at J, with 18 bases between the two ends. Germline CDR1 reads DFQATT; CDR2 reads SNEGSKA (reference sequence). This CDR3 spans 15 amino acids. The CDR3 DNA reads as TGCAGTGCTGAGGGGGGTTGGGGACTTCAAGAGACCCAGTACTTC. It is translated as CSAEGGWGLQETQYF.

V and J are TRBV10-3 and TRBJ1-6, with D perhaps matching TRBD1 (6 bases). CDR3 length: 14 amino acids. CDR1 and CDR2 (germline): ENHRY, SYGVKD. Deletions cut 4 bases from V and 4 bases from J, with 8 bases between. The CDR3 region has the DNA TGTGCCATCAGTGTGGACAGTTATAATTCACCCCTCCACTTT. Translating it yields CAISVDSYNSPLHF.

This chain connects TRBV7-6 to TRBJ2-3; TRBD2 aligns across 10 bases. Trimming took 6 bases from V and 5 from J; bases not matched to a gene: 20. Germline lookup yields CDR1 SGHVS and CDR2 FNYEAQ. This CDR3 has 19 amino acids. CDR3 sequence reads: CASRRTPSGGASLVDTQYF. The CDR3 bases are TGTGCCAGCAGGCGTACGCCGAGCGGGGGGGCCTCGTTGGTAGATACGCAGTATTTT.

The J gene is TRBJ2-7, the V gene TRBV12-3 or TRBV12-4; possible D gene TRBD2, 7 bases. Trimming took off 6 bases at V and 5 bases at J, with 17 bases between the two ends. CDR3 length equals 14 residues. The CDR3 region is CASSPWGGADEQYF. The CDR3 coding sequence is TGTGCCAGCAGCCCCTGGGGGGGGGCAGACGAGCAGTACTTC.

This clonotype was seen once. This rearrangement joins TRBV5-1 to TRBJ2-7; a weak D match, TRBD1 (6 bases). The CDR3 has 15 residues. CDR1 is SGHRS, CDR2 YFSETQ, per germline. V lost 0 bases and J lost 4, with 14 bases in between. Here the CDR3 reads CASSLEGRGVYEQYF. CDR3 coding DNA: TGCGCCAGCAGCTTGGAGGGCAGGGGAGTTTACGAGCAGTACTTC.

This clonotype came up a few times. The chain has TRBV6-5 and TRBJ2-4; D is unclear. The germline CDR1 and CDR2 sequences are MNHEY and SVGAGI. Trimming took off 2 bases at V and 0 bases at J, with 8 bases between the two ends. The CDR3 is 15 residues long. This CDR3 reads CASSYVSLAKNIQYF. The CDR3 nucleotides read TGTGCCAGCAGTTACGTCAGCCTAGCCAAAAACATTCAGTACTTC.

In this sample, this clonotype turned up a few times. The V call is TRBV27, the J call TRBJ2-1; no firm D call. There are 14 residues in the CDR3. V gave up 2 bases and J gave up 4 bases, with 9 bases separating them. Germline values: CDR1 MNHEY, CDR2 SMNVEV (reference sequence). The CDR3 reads CASSLGSTYNEQFF. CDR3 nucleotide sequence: TGTGCCAGCAGTTTAGGGTCCACATACAATGAGCAGTTCTTC.

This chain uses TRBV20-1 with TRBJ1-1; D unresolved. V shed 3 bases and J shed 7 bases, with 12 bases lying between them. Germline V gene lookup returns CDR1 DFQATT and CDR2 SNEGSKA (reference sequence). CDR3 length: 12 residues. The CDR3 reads CSASEGGDEAFF. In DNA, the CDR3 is TGCAGTGCTAGCGAGGGTGGGGATGAAGCTTTCTTT.